Below, 4 T cell receptor beta chains from the same sample are listed, as sequenced in a study of vaccination and CD4 T cells after COVID-19. Treatment given: approximately 9-day PBMC culture with coronavirus spike peptide pools or control peptides (ViraFEST assay). No cognate antigen is known for these TCRs. The assay that was used to sequence DNA from cultured CD4+ T cells was the Oncomine TCR Beta short-read assay. MiXCR, applied by TCRdb to the PCR reads, yields one record per CDR3 protein. The table lists some 14,000 distinct CDR3 sequences, 65% to 75% of them singletons. Input material: CD4+ T cells from blood, cultured in vitro. These receptors were collected from a human donor who had recovered from COVID-19.

The rearrangement uses TRBV28 and TRBJ1-4, with D unclear. The CDR3 consists of 14 residues. Trimming shortened V by 5 bases and J by 7 bases, and 14 bases separated the two germline ends. Germline values: CDR1 MDHEN, CDR2 SYDVKM. CDR3 nucleotides: TGTGCCAGCAGTCCGCTGGGTGGTGGTGAAAAACTGTTTTTT. It specifies CASSPLGGGEKLFF.

The chain combines TRBV20-1 with TRBJ1-2; 8 positions agree with TRBD1. The CDR3 is 15 residues long. The trim removed 3 bases at V and 7 bases at J, leaving 13 bases unmatched. Germline V CDR1 and CDR2: DFQATT, SNEGSKA (reference sequence). For the CDR3, the DNA is TGCAGTGCTAGTCATAGCAGGGGGCGGCTAGGTGGCTACACCTTC. This encodes CSASHSRGRLGGYTF.

This chain joins TRBV7-7 and TRBJ1-1, with D unclear. Germline loops: CDR1 SSHAT, CDR2 FNYEAQ (reference sequence). CDR3 length: 13 amino acids. Trimming took off 5 bases at V and 1 base at J, with 8 bases between the two ends. The CDR3 DNA reads as TGTGCCAGCAGCGCCCAGAAGAACACTGAAGCTTTCTTT. Its translation: CASSAQKNTEAFF.

The rearrangement links TRBV7-2 to TRBJ1-1; D is ambiguous. The V end lost 2 bases, the J end lost 5 bases, and 15 bases lay between the germline ends. Looked up from germline, CDR1 is SGHTA and CDR2 is FQGNSA. The CDR3 sequence is 15 residues long. The CDR3 region is CASSLNPQSGTEAFF. CDR3 DNA: TGTGCCAGCAGCTTAAACCCTCAAAGCGGGACTGAAGCTTTCTTT.